This T cell receptor (beta chain) was found in a study of read filtering for tumor transcriptome and immune sequencing. Whole-study context: Mean patient age was about 66 years, range roughly 47 to 90; 17 to 20 male, around 15 female. After DNase treatment, RNA was made into whole-transcriptome libraries. Revised staging placed eight or nine patients in R-ISS I, about 17 in II, more than five in III. Study findings and constraints: Even smaller IR-seq throughput identified most shared clonotypes.

Germline V CDR1 and CDR2: MGHRA, YSYEKL. The CDR3 length is 18 residues. V was trimmed by 1 base and J by 7 bases, leaving 24 bases between them. This clonotype was recorded once. Its antigen is not known. It differs at one base from a far larger clone, so likely a read error. From approximately 430 ng of RNA, a library with molecular barcoded alpha/delta and beta/gamma adaptors was made. TCRdb redid the calling of the reads with MiXCR, one entry per CDR3 protein. The table records 7,000 to 10,000 distinct CDR3 sequences, 15% to 20% of them present only once. This chain uses TRBV4-1 with TRBJ2-3, with D possibly being TRBD2 (7 bases). Material for sequencing was a population of CD138-negative cells sorted from bone marrow. This clonotype was sampled from a donor at least 40 years old with multiple myeloma. CDR3 nucleotides: TGCGCCAGCAGCCAAGTTGCCCCCCCGGGGGGCCCCGATTATACGCAGTATTTT. This sequence encodes CASSQVAPPGGPDYTQYF.